In this sample, the clone carrying this T cell receptor (beta chain) turned up many times. Its antigen is as yet unknown. Trimming removed 1 base from V and 0 bases from J; junction bases left unmatched: 4. Germline V CDR1 and CDR2: SGHDT, YYEEEE. This CDR3 region has 16 residues. The sample belongs to a study of human T cells and chemical hapten exposure. Regarding the study as a whole: It should be noted that donors had alopecia, so their immune response may differ from healthy people's. Relative to control repertoires, expanded TCRs gave rise to significantly more large CDR3 similarity clusters.

Library construction involved attaching unique molecular identifiers to individual cDNA molecules, which allowed quantitative, reproducible TCR counting. TCRdb analysed the RACE reads with MiXCR anew, one entry per CDR3 protein. The sample consists of roughly 40,000 distinct CDR3 sequences, 8% to 11% of them appearing once. As for time point: pre-sensitization, week 0. Treatment given: therapeutic diphenylcyclopropenone sensitization with weekly scalp DPC. The gene calls are TRBV5-6 and TRBJ2-3; TRBD1 matches at 8 bases. This receptor was obtained from a man between 25 and 39 years old with alopecia areata. Some clones in this sample may be carry-over from other donors' samples. The source material was whole blood, sampled in connection with sensitization to the hapten diphenylcyclopropenone (DPC). For the CDR3, the DNA is TGTGCCAGCAGCTTGTTCCAGGGGGCGAGCACAGATACGCAGTATTTT. The encoded protein is CASSLFQGASTDTQYF.